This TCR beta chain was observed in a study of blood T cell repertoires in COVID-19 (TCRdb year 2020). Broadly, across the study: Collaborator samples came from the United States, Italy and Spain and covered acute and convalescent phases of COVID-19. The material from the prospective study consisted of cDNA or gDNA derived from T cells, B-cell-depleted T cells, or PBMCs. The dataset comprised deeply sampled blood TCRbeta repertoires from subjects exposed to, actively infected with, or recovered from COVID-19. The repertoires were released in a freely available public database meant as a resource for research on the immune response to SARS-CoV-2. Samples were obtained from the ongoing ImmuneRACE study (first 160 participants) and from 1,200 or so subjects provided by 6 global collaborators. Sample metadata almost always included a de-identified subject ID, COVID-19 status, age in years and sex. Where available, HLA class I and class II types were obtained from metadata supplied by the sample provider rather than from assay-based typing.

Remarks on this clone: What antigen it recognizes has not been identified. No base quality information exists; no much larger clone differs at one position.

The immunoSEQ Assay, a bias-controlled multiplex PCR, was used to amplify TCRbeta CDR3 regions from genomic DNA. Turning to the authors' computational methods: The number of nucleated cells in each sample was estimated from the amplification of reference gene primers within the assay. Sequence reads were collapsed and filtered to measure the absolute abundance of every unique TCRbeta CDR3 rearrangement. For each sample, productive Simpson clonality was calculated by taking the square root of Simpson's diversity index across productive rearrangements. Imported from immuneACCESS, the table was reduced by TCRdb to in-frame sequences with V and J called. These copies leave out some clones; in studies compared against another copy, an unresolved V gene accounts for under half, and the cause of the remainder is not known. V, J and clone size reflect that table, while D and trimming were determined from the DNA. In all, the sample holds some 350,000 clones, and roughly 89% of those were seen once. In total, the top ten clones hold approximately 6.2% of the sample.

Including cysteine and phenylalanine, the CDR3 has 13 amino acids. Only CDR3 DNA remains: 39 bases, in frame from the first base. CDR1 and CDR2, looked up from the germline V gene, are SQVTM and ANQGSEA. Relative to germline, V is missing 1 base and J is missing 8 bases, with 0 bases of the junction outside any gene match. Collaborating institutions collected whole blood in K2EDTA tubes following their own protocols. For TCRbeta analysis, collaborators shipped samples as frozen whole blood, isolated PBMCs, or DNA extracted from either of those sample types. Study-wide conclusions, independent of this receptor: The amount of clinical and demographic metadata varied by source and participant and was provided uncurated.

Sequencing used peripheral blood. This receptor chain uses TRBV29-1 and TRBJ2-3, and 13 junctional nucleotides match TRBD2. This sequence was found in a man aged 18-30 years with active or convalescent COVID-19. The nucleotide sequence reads TGCAGCGTTGAAGGGACTAGCGGGGGTACGCAGTATTTT. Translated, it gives CSVEGTSGGTQYF.